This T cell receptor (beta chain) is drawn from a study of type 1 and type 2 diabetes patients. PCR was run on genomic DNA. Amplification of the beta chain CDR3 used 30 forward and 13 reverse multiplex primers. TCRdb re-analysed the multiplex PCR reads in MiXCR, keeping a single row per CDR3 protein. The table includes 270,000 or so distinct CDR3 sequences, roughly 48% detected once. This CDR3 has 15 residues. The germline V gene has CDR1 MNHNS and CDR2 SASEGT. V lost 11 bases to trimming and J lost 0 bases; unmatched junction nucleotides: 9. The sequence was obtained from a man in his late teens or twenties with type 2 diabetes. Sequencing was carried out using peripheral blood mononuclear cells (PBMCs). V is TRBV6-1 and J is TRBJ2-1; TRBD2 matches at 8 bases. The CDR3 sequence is CAGQTGGASYNEQFF. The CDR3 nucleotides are TGTGCCGGCCAGACGGGAGGGGCCTCCTACAATGAGCAGTTCTTC.